Detailed here is one TCR beta chain. Its antigen is not known. The CDR3 covers 14 residues. Germline CDR1 MGHDK, CDR2 SYGVNS. This sample is part of a study of monozygotic twins with inflammatory bowel disease. Findings of the study overall: Lower TCRbeta diversity (inverse Simpson) was seen in IBD patients than in healthy co-twins. People with IBD had fewer clonotypes in common with others than healthy twins did, especially with disease activity. Telling apart the different T cell subtypes was not possible.

UMIs bearing a 6-nucleotide sample barcode were added through template switching. TCRdb re-called the 5' RACE reads, yielding one record per CDR3 amino acid sequence without DNA. The clone table shows about 130,000 distinct CDR3 sequences, with the ten largest holding roughly 1.2%. The clonotype was recovered from a human donor with ulcerative colitis or Crohn's disease, or a healthy co-twin of an affected twin (not recorded which). The sequencing sample was made of blood. The chain links TRBV25-1 to TRBJ2-7; with no DNA, the TCRdb D assignment of TRBD2 cannot be verified. CDR3 loop: CTSSRLAGAYEQYF.